This TCR beta chain originates from a study of patients and donors after allogeneic stem cell transplantation. To note about this clonotype: At one boundary the junction diverges from the germline segment, which might be a read error.

TCRdb processed the RT-PCR reads anew with MiXCR; each CDR3 protein has one entry. Of about 150,000 distinct CDR3 sequences in the sample, 30% to 45% were seen once. The receptor was isolated from a human donor who was either an allogeneic HSCT recipient or a stem cell or donor lymphocyte infusion donor (not recorded which). It is not recorded whose cells these are; they may come from a transplant donor. Specimen: blood, either unsorted or a sorted T cell fraction (not recorded which).

CDR3 nucleotides: TGTGCCAGCAGCAACAGAACAGGGGGCCAAGTTAATTTT. It is translated as CASSNRTGGQVNF. This sequence joins TRBV5-5 and TRBJ1-4, with 9 bases that match TRBD1. CDR1 and CDR2 (germline): SGHKS, YYEKEE (reference sequence). This CDR3 is 13 amino acids long.